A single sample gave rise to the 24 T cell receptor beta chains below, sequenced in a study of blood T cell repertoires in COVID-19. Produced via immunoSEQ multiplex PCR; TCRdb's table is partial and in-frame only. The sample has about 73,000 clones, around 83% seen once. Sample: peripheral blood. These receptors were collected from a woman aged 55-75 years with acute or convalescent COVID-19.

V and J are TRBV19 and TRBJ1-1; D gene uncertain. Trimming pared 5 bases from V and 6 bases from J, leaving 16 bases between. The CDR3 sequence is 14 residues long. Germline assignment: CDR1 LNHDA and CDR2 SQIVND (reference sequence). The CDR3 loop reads CASSPPSGRAEAFF. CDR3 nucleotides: TGTGCCAGTAGTCCCCCTAGCGGGAGGGCTGAAGCTTTCTTT.

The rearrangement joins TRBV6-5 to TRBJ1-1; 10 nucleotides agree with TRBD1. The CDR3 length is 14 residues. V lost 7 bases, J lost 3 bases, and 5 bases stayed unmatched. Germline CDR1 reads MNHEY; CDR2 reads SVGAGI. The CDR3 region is CASTVDRGDTEAFF. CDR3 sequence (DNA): TGTGCCAGCACCGTGGACAGGGGGGACACTGAAGCTTTCTTT.

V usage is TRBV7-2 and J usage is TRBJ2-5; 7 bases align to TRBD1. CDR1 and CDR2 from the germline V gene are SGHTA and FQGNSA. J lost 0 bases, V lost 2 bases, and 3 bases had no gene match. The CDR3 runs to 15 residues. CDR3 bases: TGTGCCAGCAGCTTATCGGACAGGTACCAAGAGACCCAGTACTTC. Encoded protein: CASSLSDRYQETQYF.

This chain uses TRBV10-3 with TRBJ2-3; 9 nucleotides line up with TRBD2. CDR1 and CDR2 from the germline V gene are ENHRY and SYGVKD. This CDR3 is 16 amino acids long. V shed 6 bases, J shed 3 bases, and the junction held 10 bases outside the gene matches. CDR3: CAISLGAGGLTDTQYF. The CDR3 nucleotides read TGTGCCATCAGCCTGGGAGCGGGGGGCCTAACAGATACGCAGTATTTT.

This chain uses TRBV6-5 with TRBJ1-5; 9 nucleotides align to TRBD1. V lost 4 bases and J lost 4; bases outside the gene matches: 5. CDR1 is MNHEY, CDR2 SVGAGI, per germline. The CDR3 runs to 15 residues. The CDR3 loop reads CASSFGTGKNQPQHF. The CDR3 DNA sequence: TGTGCCAGCAGTTTCGGGACAGGGAAAAATCAGCCCCAGCATTTT.

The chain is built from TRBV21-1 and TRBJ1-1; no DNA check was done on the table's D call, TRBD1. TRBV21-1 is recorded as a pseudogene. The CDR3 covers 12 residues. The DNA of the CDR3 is TGTGCCAGTTCAGGGCCGGCCACTGAAGCTTTCTTT. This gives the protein CASSGPATEAFF.

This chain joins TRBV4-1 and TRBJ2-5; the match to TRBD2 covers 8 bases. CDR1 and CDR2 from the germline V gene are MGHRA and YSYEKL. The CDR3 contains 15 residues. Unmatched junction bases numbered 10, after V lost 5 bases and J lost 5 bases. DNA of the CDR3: TGCGCCAGCAGCTCGGGCCCAGCGGGGGAGGAGACCCAGTACTTC. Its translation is CASSSGPAGEETQYF.

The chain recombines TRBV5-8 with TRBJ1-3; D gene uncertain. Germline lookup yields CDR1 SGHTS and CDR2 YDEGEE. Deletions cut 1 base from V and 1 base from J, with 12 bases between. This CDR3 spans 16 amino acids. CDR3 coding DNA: TGTGCCAGCAGCTTGTCGGGGAGATGGTCTGGAAACACCATATATTTT. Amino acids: CASSLSGRWSGNTIYF.

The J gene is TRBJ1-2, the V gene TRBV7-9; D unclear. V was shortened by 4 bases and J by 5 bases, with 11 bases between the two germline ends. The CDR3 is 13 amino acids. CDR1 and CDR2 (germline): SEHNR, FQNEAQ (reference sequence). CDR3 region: CASSSFLEYGYTF. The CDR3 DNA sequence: TGTGCCAGCAGCTCCTTTTTAGAATATGGCTACACCTTC.

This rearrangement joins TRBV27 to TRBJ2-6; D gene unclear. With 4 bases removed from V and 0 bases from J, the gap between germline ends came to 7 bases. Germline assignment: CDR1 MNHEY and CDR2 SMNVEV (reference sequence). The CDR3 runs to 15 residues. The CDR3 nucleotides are TGTGCCAGCAGTTCACTCGGCTCTGGGGCCAACGTCCTGACTTTC. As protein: CASSSLGSGANVLTF.

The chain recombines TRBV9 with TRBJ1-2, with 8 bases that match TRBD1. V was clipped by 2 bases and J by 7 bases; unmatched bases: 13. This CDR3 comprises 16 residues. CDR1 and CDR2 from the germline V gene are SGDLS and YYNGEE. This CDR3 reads CASSVDLAGGTGGYTF. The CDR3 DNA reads TGTGCCAGCAGCGTCGACCTTGCAGGGGGCACTGGTGGCTACACCTTC.

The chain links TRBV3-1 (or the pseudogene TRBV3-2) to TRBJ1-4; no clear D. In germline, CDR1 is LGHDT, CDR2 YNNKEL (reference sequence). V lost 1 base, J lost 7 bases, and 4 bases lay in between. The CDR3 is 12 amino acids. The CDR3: CASSQGSEKLFF. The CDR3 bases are TGTGCCAGCAGCCAAGGGAGTGAAAAACTGTTTTTT.

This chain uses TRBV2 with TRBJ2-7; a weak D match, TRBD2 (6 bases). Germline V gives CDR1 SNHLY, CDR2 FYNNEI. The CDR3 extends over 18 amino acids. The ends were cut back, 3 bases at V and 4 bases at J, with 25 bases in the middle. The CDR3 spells CASSESSPRGAPLYEQYF. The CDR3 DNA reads TGTGCCAGCAGTGAGAGTTCCCCCCGCGGGGCCCCTTTGTACGAGCAGTACTTC.

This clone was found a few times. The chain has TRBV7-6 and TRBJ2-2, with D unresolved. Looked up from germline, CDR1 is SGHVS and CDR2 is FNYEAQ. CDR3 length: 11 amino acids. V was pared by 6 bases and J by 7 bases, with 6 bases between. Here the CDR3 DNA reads TGTGCCAGCAGACAGTACGGGGAGCTGTTTTTT. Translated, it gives CASRQYGELFF.

CDR3 nucleotide sequence: TGTGCCAGCAGTTACGCGGGGGCGGGGGACAGGAGGTACACCGGGGAGCTGTTTTTT. The encoded protein is CASSYAGAGDRRYTGELFF. The chain has TRBV6-2 or TRBV6-3 and TRBJ2-2, with D possibly TRBD1 on 8 matching bases. Per germline, CDR1 MNHEY and CDR2 SVGEGT. Trimming removed 2 bases at V and 3 bases at J, with 22 bases between. This CDR3 is built from 19 residues.

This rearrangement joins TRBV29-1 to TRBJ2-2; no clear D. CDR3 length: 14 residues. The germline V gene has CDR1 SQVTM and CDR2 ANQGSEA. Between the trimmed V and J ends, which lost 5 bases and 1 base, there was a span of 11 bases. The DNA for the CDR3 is TGCAGCGTTAGACACGGCAAGAACACCGGGGAGCTGTTTTTT. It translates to CSVRHGKNTGELFF.

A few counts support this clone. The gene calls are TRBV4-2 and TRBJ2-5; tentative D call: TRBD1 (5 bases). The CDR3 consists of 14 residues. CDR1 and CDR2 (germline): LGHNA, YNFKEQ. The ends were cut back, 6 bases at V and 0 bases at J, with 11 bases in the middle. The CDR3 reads CASRRDRNQETQYF. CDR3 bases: TGTGCCAGCAGACGAGACAGAAACCAAGAGACCCAGTACTTC.

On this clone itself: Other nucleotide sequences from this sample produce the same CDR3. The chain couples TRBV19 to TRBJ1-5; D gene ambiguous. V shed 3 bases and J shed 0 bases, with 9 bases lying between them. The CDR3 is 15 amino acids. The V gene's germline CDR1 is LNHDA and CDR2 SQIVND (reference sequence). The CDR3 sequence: CASSISDYSNQPQHF. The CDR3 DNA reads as TGTGCCAGTAGTATTTCAGATTATAGCAATCAGCCCCAGCATTTT.

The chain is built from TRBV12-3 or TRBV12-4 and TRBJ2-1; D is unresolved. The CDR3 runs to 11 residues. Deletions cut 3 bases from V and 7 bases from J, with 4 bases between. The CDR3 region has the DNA TGTGCCAGCAGTTTGGCAAATGAGCAGTTCTTC. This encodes CASSLANEQFF.

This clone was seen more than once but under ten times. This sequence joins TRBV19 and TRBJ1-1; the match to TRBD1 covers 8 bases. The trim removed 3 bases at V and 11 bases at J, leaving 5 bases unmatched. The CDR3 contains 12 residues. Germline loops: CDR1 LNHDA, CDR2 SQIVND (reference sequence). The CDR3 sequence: CASSIPGTGAFF. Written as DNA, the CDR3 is TGTGCCAGTAGTATTCCCGGGACAGGTGCTTTCTTT.

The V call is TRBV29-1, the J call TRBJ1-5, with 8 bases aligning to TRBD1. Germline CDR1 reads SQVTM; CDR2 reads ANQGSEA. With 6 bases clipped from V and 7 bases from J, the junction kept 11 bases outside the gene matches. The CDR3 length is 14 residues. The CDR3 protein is CSVDRGGLRQPQHF. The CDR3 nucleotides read TGCAGCGTAGACAGGGGAGGTTTGAGGCAGCCCCAGCATTTT.

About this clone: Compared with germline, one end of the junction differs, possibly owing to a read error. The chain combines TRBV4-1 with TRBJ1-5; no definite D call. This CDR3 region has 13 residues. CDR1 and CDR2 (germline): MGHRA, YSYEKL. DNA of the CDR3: TGCGCCAGCAGCCAAGATAGCGATCAGCCCCAGCATTTT. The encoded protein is CASSQDSDQPQHF.

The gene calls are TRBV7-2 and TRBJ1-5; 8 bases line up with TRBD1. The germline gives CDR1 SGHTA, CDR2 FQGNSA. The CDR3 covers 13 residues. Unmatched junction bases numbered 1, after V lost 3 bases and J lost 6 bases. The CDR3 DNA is TGTGCCAGCAGCTTCGACAGGGGTCAGCCCCAGCATTTT. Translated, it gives CASSFDRGQPQHF.

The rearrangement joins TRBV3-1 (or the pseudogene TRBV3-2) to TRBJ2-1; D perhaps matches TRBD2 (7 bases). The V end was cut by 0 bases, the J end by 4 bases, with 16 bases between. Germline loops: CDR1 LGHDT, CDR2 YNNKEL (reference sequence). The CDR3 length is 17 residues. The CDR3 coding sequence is TGTGCCAGCAGCCAAGAGGGGGGGGCCACCTATTACAATGAGCAGTTCTTC. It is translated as CASSQEGGATYYNEQFF.